The 18 T cell receptor beta chains below all came from one sample that was sequenced in a study of response to subunit inactivated influenza vaccine. TCRdb independently ran MiXCR on the RT-PCR reads; one entry per CDR3 protein. This table holds some 500,000 distinct CDR3 sequences, 16% found once. The material was CD4+ T cells sorted from PBMCs, obtained around 2 years after vaccination. Receptor source: a man between 50 and 69 years old who received an inactivated influenza vaccine.

V gene TRBV20-1 combines with J gene TRBJ2-7; 7 bases are a match to TRBD2. The V gene end was trimmed by 0 bases and the J gene end by 4 bases; junction bases not matched to a gene: 6. The V gene's germline CDR1 is DFQATT and CDR2 SNEGSKA (reference sequence). The CDR3 has 14 residues. In DNA, the CDR3 is TGCAGTGCTAGAGATTCAGGGAGGGGATACGAGCAGTACTTC. Translation gives CSARDSGRGYEQYF.

The genes are TRBV25-1 and TRBJ1-2; D call uncertain. The CDR3 is made up of 11 amino acids. V dropped 3 bases and J dropped 8 bases, with 7 bases sitting between them. The germline V gene encodes CDR1 MGHDK and CDR2 SYGVNS. This chain's CDR3 is CASSERFGYTF. CDR3 DNA: TGTGCCAGCAGTGAGCGGTTCGGCTACACCTTC.

This chain connects TRBV6-1 to TRBJ2-1, with 7 bases that match TRBD1. The V gene's germline CDR1 is MNHNS and CDR2 SASEGT. The CDR3 is made up of 16 amino acids. V was clipped by 5 bases and J by 9 bases; unmatched bases: 16. The CDR3 DNA reads TGTGCCAGCAGTCCGATAGGGTTGGACAGGAGCCGTGAGCAGTTCTTC. It specifies CASSPIGLDRSREQFF.

The chain has TRBV6-1 and TRBJ2-3, with 9 bases that match TRBD2. J lost 2 bases, V lost 6 bases, and 12 bases had no gene match. CDR3 length: 17 residues. Germline V gives CDR1 MNHNS, CDR2 SASEGT. CDR3 nucleotides: TGTGCCAGCAGCCCCCGGGCTAGCGGGGTGACCACAGATACGCAGTATTTT. Its translation is CASSPRASGVTTDTQYF.

The chain recombines TRBV20-1 with TRBJ1-6; D perhaps matches TRBD1 (5 bases). CDR3 length equals 16 residues. V was trimmed by 0 bases and J by 6 bases, leaving 15 bases between them. Germline V lookup: CDR1 DFQATT, CDR2 SNEGSKA (reference sequence). The CDR3 protein is CSARDAYRTSNSPLHF. In DNA form, the CDR3 reads TGCAGTGCTAGAGATGCTTACCGGACAAGTAATTCACCCCTCCACTTT.

This clonotype was counted at least ten times. This chain uses TRBV5-1 with TRBJ1-1; D ambiguous. Trimming took 0 bases from V and 1 from J, leaving 7 bases between them. The CDR3 runs 14 residues. The germline CDR1 and CDR2 sequences are SGHRS and YFSETQ. The CDR3 reads CASSLDGPNTEAFF. CDR3 nucleotide sequence: TGCGCCAGCAGCTTGGACGGACCGAACACTGAAGCTTTCTTT.

The chain links TRBV6-6 to TRBJ2-3; the D is unclear. This CDR3 has 13 residues. The germline CDR1 and CDR2 sequences are MNHNY and SVGAGI (reference sequence). Trimming removed 6 bases at V and 0 bases at J, with 7 bases between. For the CDR3, the DNA is TGTGCCAGCAGAGAGGACAGCACAGATACGCAGTATTTT. It yields the protein CASREDSTDTQYF.

The J gene is TRBJ2-3, the V gene TRBV29-1, with 7 bases aligning to TRBD2. The CDR3 loop spans 13 amino acids. Germline V gene sequence: CDR1 SQVTM, CDR2 ANQGSEA. V lost 3 bases to trimming and J lost 4 bases; unmatched junction nucleotides: 4. DNA for the CDR3: TGCAGCGTTGAGGCGGGAGTAGCAGATACGCAGTATTTT. Amino acids: CSVEAGVADTQYF.

This clonotype appeared many times. This chain uses TRBV29-1 with TRBJ2-7, with D possibly TRBD1 on 5 matching bases. This CDR3 region has 13 residues. Deletions cut 4 bases from V and 2 bases from J, with 12 bases between. Germline V lookup: CDR1 SQVTM, CDR2 ANQGSEA. The CDR3 spells CSVVDSLTYEQYF. The CDR3 bases are TGCAGCGTTGTTGACAGTTTAACCTACGAGCAGTACTTC.

This clonotype was recorded a few times. The rearrangement links TRBV6-5 to TRBJ1-2, with 8 nucleotides matching TRBD1. The CDR3 loop spans 14 amino acids. V dropped 2 bases and J dropped 3; count of bases not matched to a gene: 2. Germline V gene sequence: CDR1 MNHEY, CDR2 SVGAGI. CDR3 protein: CASSYGQGDYGYTF. As DNA, the CDR3 is TGTGCCAGCAGTTACGGACAGGGCGACTATGGCTACACCTTC.

This clonotype was found many times. The chain recombines TRBV5-1 with TRBJ2-7, with D uncertain. Trimming took 9 bases from V and 6 from J, leaving 16 bases between them. Germline CDR1 reads SGHRS; CDR2 reads YFSETQ. CDR3 length: 12 residues. CDR3 sequence: CAISPRLSEQYF. The CDR3 DNA is TGCGCCATCTCGCCCCGCCTCTCCGAGCAGTACTTC. Looking up the rest from reference TRBV5-1 and TRBJ2-7 gives the full variable domain: KAGVTQTPRYLIKTRGQQVTLSCSPISGHRSVSWYQQTPGQGLQFLFEYFSETQRNKGNFPGRFSGRQFSNSRSEMNVSTLELGDSALYLCAISPRLSEQYFGPGTRLTVT.

This clonotype was seen only a few times. V is TRBV20-1 and J is TRBJ1-5; maybe TRBD1 (6 bases). The CDR3 length is 16 residues. Trimming pared 1 base from V and 0 bases from J, leaving 13 bases between. CDR1 DFQATT and CDR2 SNEGSKA come from the germline V gene (reference sequence). The chain's CDR3 is CSARGGGGNSNQPQHF. For the CDR3, the DNA is TGCAGTGCTAGAGGGGGAGGGGGAAATAGCAATCAGCCCCAGCATTTT.

J is TRBJ1-5 and V is TRBV10-3; D is unresolved. The germline CDR1 and CDR2 sequences are ENHRY and SYGVKD. The CDR3 contains 15 residues. V was shortened by 3 bases and J by 0 bases, with 9 bases between the two germline ends. In nucleotides, the CDR3 is TGTGCCATCAGTGACTTCCATTTTAGCAATCAGCCCCAGCATTTT. Its protein is CAISDFHFSNQPQHF.

The table lists this clonotype with a few counts. The chain employs TRBV28 and TRBJ2-3; no definite D call. CDR3 size: 13 residues. In germline, CDR1 is MDHEN, CDR2 SYDVKM. The V end was cut by 3 bases, the J end by 3 bases, with 7 bases between. The CDR3 DNA sequence: TGTGCCAGCAGTTTTACTATTACAGATACGCAGTATTTT. This codes for CASSFTITDTQYF. The full variable domain, its missing parts supplied by reference TRBV28 and TRBJ2-3, is DVKVTQSSRYLVKRTGEKVFLECVQDMDHENMFWYRQDPGLGLRLIYFSYDVKMKEKGDIPEGYSVSREKKERFSLILESASTNQTSMYLCASSFTITDTQYFGPGTRLTVL.

This clonotype came up a few times. V and J are TRBV4-3 and TRBJ2-5; 9 bases map to TRBD1. The CDR3 has 15 residues. Germline CDR1 LGHNA, CDR2 YSLEER. J gave up 6 bases and V 0 bases, and 5 bases lay outside the gene matches. The DNA for the CDR3 is TGCGCCAGCAGCCAAGAGGGACAGGGTTGGCAGACCCAGTACTTC. It is translated as CASSQEGQGWQTQYF.

This chain links TRBV6-5 with TRBJ1-3; D possibly corresponds to TRBD1 (6 bases). Trimming stripped 2 bases from V and 0 bases from J, with 20 bases between. Looked up from germline, CDR1 is MNHEY and CDR2 is SVGAGI. This CDR3 comprises 19 residues. The CDR3: CASSYGRAGGHFSGNTIYF. CDR3 in DNA: TGTGCCAGCAGTTACGGACGGGCGGGGGGACACTTCTCTGGAAACACCATATATTTT.

V is TRBV20-1 and J is TRBJ1-1, with a tentative D call TRBD1 (5 bases). The CDR3 extends over 14 amino acids. Looked up from germline, CDR1 is DFQATT and CDR2 is SNEGSKA (reference sequence). V was cut by 0 bases and J by 11 bases, with 19 bases left in between. The CDR3 nucleotides read TGCAGTGCTAGAGATTCCTCAGGGATCCTCAAGGCTTTCTTT. This sequence encodes CSARDSSGILKAFF.

The genes are TRBV7-8 and TRBJ2-3; 8 bases are a match to TRBD2. The CDR3 has 13 amino acids. V shed 8 bases and J 2 bases; nucleotides not matched to a gene: 3. The germline CDR1 and CDR2 sequences are SGHVS and FQNEAQ. The CDR3 is CASLAGITDTQYF. The CDR3 DNA follows: TGTGCCAGCCTAGCGGGTATCACAGATACGCAGTATTTT.